This TCR beta chain was profiled in a study of PD-1 blockade in classical Hodgkin lymphoma. CDR3 size: 15 residues. Germline CDR1 and CDR2: LNHDA and SQIVND (reference sequence). Losses at the gene ends were 2 bases for V and 7 bases for J; bases not matched to a gene: 9. Some clones are missing from TCRdb's copy, which holds only in-frame ones; the method was immunoSEQ multiplex PCR. Of about 97,000 clones detected, about 89% appear once; the ten largest clones hold more than 6.5%. Every patient relapsed after autologous stem cell transplantation, and brentuximab vedotin exposure varied. This specimen was peripheral blood mononuclear cells (PBMCs), taken before the second cycle of nivolumab. The rearrangement uses TRBV19 and TRBJ2-3, with TRBD2 matching 7 bases. The receptor's source is a human donor with classical Hodgkin lymphoma. The DNA for the CDR3 is TGTGCCAGTAGTATACGGGGGGAACGACGAAATACGCAGTATTTT. It is translated as CASSIRGERRNTQYF.